This TCR beta chain was identified during a study of control samples from healthy donors and cancer patients (dated by TCRdb to about 2020). The CDR3 spans 15 residues, from the cysteine through the phenylalanine. The retained sequence is limited to the CDR3, 45 bases, with the frame set at the first base. According to the germline V gene, CDR1 reads KGHSH and CDR2 reads LQKENI. Relative to germline, V is missing 6 bases and J is missing 3 bases, with 6 bases of the junction outside any gene match. Receptor libraries were prepared by the immunoSEQ multiplex PCR assay. In its TCRdb copy, this immuneACCESS table keeps in-frame sequences only and misses some clones. Where compared with another copy, unresolved V genes explain less than half of these, and the others have no known cause. The sample profile shows fewer than 95,000 clones; around four fifths of them were found once. Around a fifth of the sample belongs to the ten largest clones.

Turning to this clone: The clone's antigen remains unknown. No base-level quality is on record; no much larger clone is a single base apart.

This receptor was identified in a man aged 30 to 39 in good health. Sequencing input: blood. Here the chain combines TRBV18 and TRBJ2-3, with 10 bases in between that match TRBD2. The sequence in DNA is TGTGCCAGCTCCCTCACTAGCGGGGTGACAGATACGCAGTATTTT. This is translated as CASSLTSGVTDTQYF.